A selection of T cell receptor beta chains follows, all from one sample in a study of blood T cell repertoires in COVID-19. The repertoire was sequenced with immunoSEQ multiplex PCR; TCRdb's copy has only in-frame clones and lacks some. In the table there are about 160,000 clones, about 85% of which are singletons. Sequencing was carried out using peripheral blood. The source is a human donor with acute or convalescent COVID-19. The donor label of this sample is uncertain. Each CDR3 is given with its conserved first and last residue. D genes are given only for firm matches. Rows give clone size only sometimes, using once, few, many, or a class for an expanded clone.

D,size,V,J,CDR3,DNA
NA,NA,TRBV7-9,TRBJ2-1,CASSLAMSTPTYNEQFF,TGTGCCAGCAGCCTAGCCATGTCGACTCCTACGTACAATGAGCAGTTCTTC
TRBD1,once,TRBV7-2,TRBJ1-4,CASSRDRGDEKLFF,TGTGCCAGCAGTCGAGACAGGGGGGACGAAAAACTGTTTTTT
TRBD1,NA,TRBV5-5,TRBJ1-1,CASSNDRVAMNTEAFF,TGTGCCAGCAGCAACGACAGGGTCGCTATGAACACTGAAGCTTTCTTT
NA,NA,TRBV19,TRBJ1-5,CASSSLHSSGNQPQHF,TGTGCCAGTAGTAGCCTCCACTCGAGTGGCAATCAGCCCCAGCATTTT
NA,few,TRBV24-1,TRBJ2-5,CATSDADTDQETQYF,TGTGCCACCAGTGATGCCGACACGGATCAAGAGACCCAGTACTTC
TRBD2,once,TRBV18,TRBJ2-7,CASSPPSGGLYEQYF,TGTGCCAGCTCACCACCTAGCGGGGGCCTCTACGAGCAGTACTTC
TRBD1,NA,TRBV5-1,TRBJ2-3,CASTPRWDRSTDTQYF,TGCGCCAGCACCCCACGCTGGGACAGATCCACAGATACGCAGTATTTT
NA,NA,TRBV19,TRBJ2-2,CASSIRTTQNTGELFF,TGTGCCAGTAGTATCAGGACAACTCAGAACACCGGGGAGCTGTTTTTT
NA,NA,TRBV3-1/TRBV3-2,TRBJ1-6,CASSHPFGVVNSPLHF,TGTGCCAGCAGCCACCCCTTCGGAGTGGTTAATTCACCCCTCCACTTT
NA,NA,TRBV29-1,TRBJ2-1,CSVEVTYEQFF,TGCAGCGTTGAAGTAACTTATGAGCAGTTCTTC
TRBD2,NA,TRBV15,TRBJ2-3,CATSRASGGSSTDTQYF,TGTGCCACCAGCAGAGCTAGCGGGGGGTCAAGCACAGATACGCAGTATTTT
NA,NA,TRBV6-1,TRBJ1-2,CASSEDRSGYTF,TGTGCCAGCAGTGAAGACAGAAGTGGCTACACCTTC
NA,NA,TRBV27,TRBJ2-7,CASSLYESYEQYF,TGTGCCAGCAGTTTATACGAGAGCTACGAGCAGTACTTC
NA,NA,TRBV5-1,TRBJ1-3,CASSSQSFSGNTIYF,TGCGCCAGCAGCTCACAGTCTTTCTCTGGAAACACCATATATTTT
NA,few,TRBV10-3,TRBJ2-7,CAIKEGATYEQYF,TGTGCCATCAAGGAGGGGGCCACCTACGAGCAGTACTTC
NA,few,TRBV5-5,TRBJ1-2,CASTRGGALGYTF,TGTGCCAGCACCCGGGGGGGGGCGCTTGGCTACACCTTC
NA,NA,TRBV19,TRBJ1-4,CASSIGLAGEKLFF,TGTGCCAGTAGTATTGGGCTCGCAGGGGAAAAACTGTTTTTT
TRBD2,NA,TRBV6-1,TRBJ2-5,CASSEGLAGGRTQYF,TGTGCCAGCAGTGAAGGTCTAGCGGGGGGCCGGACCCAGTACTTC
TRBD1,NA,TRBV3-1/TRBV3-2,TRBJ1-6,CASSPSTGGDSPLHF,TGTGCCAGCAGCCCCTCGACAGGGGGAGATTCACCCCTCCACTTT
NA,few,TRBV6-2/TRBV6-3,TRBJ1-1,CASSYTGNTEAFF,TGTGCCAGCAGTTACACAGGGAACACTGAAGCTTTCTTT
NA,NA,TRBV11-2,TRBJ1-2,CASSLNRVGGYTF,TGTGCCAGCAGCTTAAACAGAGTCGGAGGCTACACCTTC
TRBD1,few,TRBV12-3/TRBV12-4,TRBJ1-2,CASSYEGAGGYTF,TGTGCCAGCAGTTATGAGGGGGCGGGAGGCTACACCTTC
TRBD1,NA,TRBV18,TRBJ2-7,CASDDRGAVYEQYF,TGTGCCAGCGACGACAGGGGAGCAGTCTACGAGCAGTACTTC
TRBD2,NA,TRBV7-6,TRBJ2-3,CASSLRVGLAGGSTDTQYF,TGTGCCAGCAGCTTACGAGTGGGACTAGCGGGGGGTAGTACAGATACGCAGTATTTT
TRBD1,NA,TRBV9,TRBJ2-7,CASSVDRASYEQYF,TGTGCCAGCAGCGTGGACAGGGCCTCCTACGAGCAGTACTTC
TRBD1,NA,TRBV19,TRBJ1-5,CASSRETGMGNQPQHF,TGTGCCAGTAGTAGAGAGACAGGGATGGGCAATCAGCCCCAGCATTTT
TRBD1,NA,TRBV5-4,TRBJ2-5,CASSFGPRGRGETQYF,TGTGCCAGCAGCTTCGGCCCCAGGGGGCGCGGAGAGACCCAGTACTTC
TRBD2,NA,TRBV5-1,TRBJ2-7,CASNRAGGTYEQYF,TGCGCCAGCAACCGAGCGGGGGGTACCTACGAGCAGTACTTC
NA,NA,TRBV11-3,TRBJ1-5,CASSFSYESNQPQHF,TGTGCCAGCAGCTTTTCCTATGAAAGCAATCAGCCCCAGCATTTT
NA,once,TRBV4-2,TRBJ1-2,CASSQDQAGNYGYTF,TGTGCCAGCAGCCAAGATCAGGCAGGGAACTATGGCTACACCTTC
NA,NA,TRBV21-1,TRBJ1-1,CASKLWGEVDTEAFF,TGTGCCAGCAAGTTGTGGGGGGAGGTGGACACTGAAGCTTTCTTT
NA,NA,TRBV5-5,TRBJ2-7,CASSLVPVYEQYF,TGTGCCAGCAGCTTGGTGCCGGTTTACGAGCAGTACTTC
NA,NA,TRBV7-7,TRBJ1-1,CASSFTADTEAFF,TGTGCCAGCAGCTTTACAGCGGACACTGAAGCTTTCTTT
NA,NA,TRBV9,TRBJ1-2,CASSVDRGYGYTF,TGTGCCAGCAGCGTAGATCGGGGTTATGGCTACACCTTC
NA,NA,TRBV25-1,TRBJ2-3,CASSEFRGTDTQYF,TGTGCCAGCAGTGAGTTTCGGGGCACAGATACGCAGTATTTT
TRBD1,NA,TRBV5-6,TRBJ2-3,CASSQLGTGSTDTQYF,TGTGCCAGCAGCCAACTAGGGACAGGGAGCACAGATACGCAGTATTTT
NA,NA,TRBV19,TRBJ1-1,CASSMEWRTEAFF,TGTGCCAGTAGTATGGAGTGGCGGACTGAAGCTTTCTTT
NA,NA,TRBV18,TRBJ1-2,CASSPPGRDGYTF,TGTGCCAGCTCACCACCGGGCAGGGATGGCTACACCTTC
NA,NA,TRBV12-3/TRBV12-4,TRBJ1-5,CASSPSGRGPQHF,TGTGCCAGCAGTCCGTCGGGTCGAGGGCCCCAGCATTTT
NA,once,TRBV3-1/TRBV3-2,TRBJ1-1,CASSLALSAGTEAFF,TGTGCCAGCAGCCTCGCCCTCAGTGCGGGCACTGAAGCTTTCTTT
NA,NA,TRBV4-2,TRBJ2-5,CASSPQGGAGETQYF,TGTGCCAGCAGCCCCCAAGGGGGGGCCGGAGAGACCCAGTACTTC
NA,NA,TRBV6-5,TRBJ1-1,CASSTEANTEAFF,TGTGCCAGCTCGACCGAGGCGAACACTGAAGCTTTCTTT
NA,once,TRBV6-2/TRBV6-3,TRBJ1-6,CASSQPTAPTLHF,TGTGCCAGCAGTCAACCGACAGCCCCGACCCTCCACTTT
TRBD1,NA,TRBV29-1,TRBJ1-4,CSVVRGRGEKLFF,TGCAGCGTTGTCAGGGGGCGAGGTGAAAAACTGTTTTTT
NA,NA,TRBV9,TRBJ2-1,CASSVDGGVYNEQFF,TGTGCCAGCAGCGTAGACGGCGGGGTATACAATGAGCAGTTCTTC
NA,NA,TRBV6-2/TRBV6-3,TRBJ1-2,CASSSASPPYGYTF,TGTGCCAGCAGTTCCGCCAGTCCTCCGTATGGCTACACCTTC